The rows below give T cell receptor beta chains drawn from one sample of a study of blood T cell repertoires in COVID-19. This table comes from immunoSEQ multiplex PCR, and its TCRdb copy is limited to in-frame clones, with some not included. The top ten clones hold roughly 2% of a sample with hundreds of thousands of clones, 75% to 90% of them seen once. Sequenced material: peripheral blood. These receptors were obtained from a woman aged 45 to 65 who had recovered from COVID-19. Each CDR3 is given with its conserved first and last residue. A D gene is named only where the DNA matches it firmly. Only part of the rows carry a size: once, few, many, or a class if the clone is expanded.

>TRBV6-2/TRBV6-3|NA|TRBJ1-5|TRBD1
TGTGCCAGCAGTTTCCCCGACAGGGCCCCTATTAGCAATCAGCCCCAGCATTTT
CASSFPDRAPISNQPQHF
>TRBV10-3|once|TRBJ1-2|NA
TGTGCCATCAGCGTGGACAGCTACTATGGCTACACCTTC
CAISVDSYYGYTF
>TRBV6-5|NA|TRBJ1-3|TRBD1
TGTGCCAGCCTACGCCTCAGGGGGTGGGGAAACACCATATATTTT
CASLRLRGWGNTIYF
>TRBV30|NA|TRBJ1-2|NA
TGTGCCTGGAGTGTATTCCGTGGGCATTTTGGCTACACCTTC
CAWSVFRGHFGYTF
>TRBV7-2|NA|TRBJ2-1|TRBD2
TGTGCCAGCAGCTCCTTTAGGACTAGCGGCTCCTACAATGAGCAGTTCTTC
CASSSFRTSGSYNEQFF
>TRBV2|NA|TRBJ1-3|TRBD1
TGTGCCAGCACCCCAGGGGGAAGAGGAAACACCATATATTTT
CASTPGGRGNTIYF
>TRBV28|NA|TRBJ1-2|NA
TGTGCCAGCAGTCTACGGGCAGGGGCCTACTATGGCTACACCTTC
CASSLRAGAYYGYTF
>TRBV19|NA|TRBJ2-7|TRBD1
TGTGCCAGTAGTATCCCGGGACAGGGCTACGAGCAGTACTTC
CASSIPGQGYEQYF
>TRBV12-3/TRBV12-4|NA|TRBJ2-7|NA
TGTGCCAGCAGTTTAATTGTAGGGGTGGAGCAGTACTTC
CASSLIVGVEQYF
>TRBV5-4|NA|TRBJ2-7|TRBD1
TGTGCCAGCAGCTTGATTGGACAGGGTAGCTACGAGCAGTACTTC
CASSLIGQGSYEQYF
>TRBV4-1|NA|TRBJ1-1|TRBD1
TGCGCCAGCAGCCAACCTGGGACAGGGGACACTGAAGCTTTCTTT
CASSQPGTGDTEAFF
>TRBV13|NA|TRBJ2-5|TRBD1
TGTGCCAGCAGCCTAACCGGGACAGAAGAGACCCAGTACTTC
CASSLTGTEETQYF
>TRBV18|NA|TRBJ2-7|NA
TGTGCCAGCTCACCGAGAGGAGGGTCCTACGAGCAGTACTTC
CASSPRGGSYEQYF
>TRBV5-1|NA|TRBJ2-1|NA
TGCGCCAGCAGCCTGACTAGGAACGACAATGAGCAGTTCTTC
CASSLTRNDNEQFF
>TRBV10-3|NA|TRBJ2-3|TRBD1
TGTGCCATCAGCGACCTTGGGACAGACAGCACAGATACGCAGTATTTT
CAISDLGTDSTDTQYF
>TRBV5-4|NA|TRBJ2-2|NA
TGTGCCAGCAGTCCAAGACAGGCTTCGAACACCGGGGAGCTGTTTTTT
CASSPRQASNTGELFF
>TRBV9|NA|TRBJ2-2|NA
TGTGCCAGCAGCCCCCCTGGGGCGGGGCTTGTGACCGGGGAGCTGTTTTTT
CASSPPGAGLVTGELFF
>TRBV30|NA|TRBJ1-2|TRBD1
TGTGCCTTTTCCGGGACAGGGTATTATGGCTACACCTTC
CAFSGTGYYGYTF
>TRBV12-2|once|TRBJ2-1|NA
TGTGCAAGTCGCTTAGGGAGCGTTGCGGCTAGCGGGTATGATGAGCAGTTCTTC
CASRLGSVAASGYDEQFF
>TRBV7-9|NA|TRBJ1-2|TRBD1
TGTGCCAGCAGCCCGGATGTCGGGACAGCGGGTGGCTACACCTTC
CASSPDVGTAGGYTF
>TRBV27|once|TRBJ1-1|TRBD1
TGTGCCAGCAGCCAACGGACTATAGCACAGGGGGCAACTGAAGCTTTCTTT
CASSQRTIAQGATEAFF
>TRBV6-5|NA|TRBJ2-7|NA
TGTGCCAGCAGCTTGGCTAGCCGGGCGCCCGAGCAGTACTTC
CASSLASRAPEQYF
>TRBV28|few|TRBJ2-3|NA
TGTGCCAGCAGTTTAATAGGAGGAAGAGGCACAGATACGCAGTATTTT
CASSLIGGRGTDTQYF
>TRBV7-2|NA|TRBJ1-2|TRBD1
TGTGCCAGCAGCTTAGCGGGGACAGATCTTGGCTACACCTTC
CASSLAGTDLGYTF
>TRBV20-1|NA|TRBJ1-4|NA
TGCAGTGCTAGTTCGGGACTTAATGAAAAACTGTTTTTT
CSASSGLNEKLFF
>TRBV6-5|few|TRBJ1-5|NA
TGTGCCAGCAGCCCCGACAGAAATCAGCCCCAGCATTTT
CASSPDRNQPQHF
>TRBV28|NA|TRBJ1-3|TRBD1
TGTGCCAGCAGGACAGGGTTCGACACCATATATTTT
CASRTGFDTIYF
>TRBV6-2/TRBV6-3|NA|TRBJ2-3|TRBD2
TGTGCCAGCAGCCCTCAAATAGCGGGGGGCGGGGATACGCAGTATTTT
CASSPQIAGGGDTQYF
>TRBV12-3/TRBV12-4|NA|TRBJ1-1|NA
TGTGCCAGCGGGCTTACAGAGAACACTGAAGCTTTCTTT
CASGLTENTEAFF
>TRBV11-2|once|TRBJ2-7|NA
TGTGCCAGCAGCTTATCCCCGACTGGTCACGAGCAGTACTTC
CASSLSPTGHEQYF
>TRBV4-1|NA|TRBJ1-2|NA
TGCGCCAGCAGCCAAAAGGGGGACGCACACCTTGGAAGCTACACCTTC
CASSQKGDAHLGSYTF
>TRBV30|NA|TRBJ1-4|TRBD1
TGTGCCTCTACAGGGGGCTGGGAAAAACTGTTTTTT
CASTGGWEKLFF
>TRBV5-1|NA|TRBJ1-1|TRBD1
TGCGCCAGCAGCTTGCAACAGGGGAGCACTGAAGCTTTCTTT
CASSLQQGSTEAFF
>TRBV18|NA|TRBJ1-2|TRBD1
TGTGCCAGCTCACCACCGAGACAGGGCAGAGGGTATGGCTACACCTTC
CASSPPRQGRGYGYTF
>TRBV24-1|NA|TRBJ2-1|TRBD2
TGTGCCACCAGTGATGCCTTTGGAGCGGGAGCTGGTGAGCAGTTCTTC
CATSDAFGAGAGEQFF
>TRBV7-8|NA|TRBJ2-7|NA
TGTGCCAGCAGCTTAACCCCTCGCGGCAGCTCCTACGAGCAGTACTTC
CASSLTPRGSSYEQYF
>TRBV10-3|once|TRBJ2-3|NA
TGTGCCATCAGCCCTACCCACACAGATACGCAGTATTTT
CAISPTHTDTQYF
>TRBV6-5|NA|TRBJ1-4|TRBD1
TGTGCCATCACAGGGGGTGCAACTAATGAAAAACTGTTTTTT
CAITGGATNEKLFF
>TRBV11-2|NA|TRBJ2-3|NA
TGTGCCAGCAGCTCCGAACCTAGATTAGCAGATACGCAGTATTTT
CASSSEPRLADTQYF
>TRBV18|NA|TRBJ1-2|NA
TGTGCCAGCTCACCAGGGACACCAGATGGCTACACCTTC
CASSPGTPDGYTF
>TRBV4-2|NA|TRBJ1-3|TRBD1
TGTGCCAGCAGCCAAGATTTAGGGACAGCTACACGTGGAAACACCATATATTTT
CASSQDLGTATRGNTIYF
>TRBV27|NA|TRBJ2-2|NA
TGTGCCAGCGCCCAGGGCTGGAGCACCGGGGAGCTGTTTTTT
CASAQGWSTGELFF
>TRBV6-6|once|TRBJ1-2|NA
TGTGCCAGCAGTCCCCCGCAATCCGGGACACAGGAGCGTGGCTACACCTTC
CASSPPQSGTQERGYTF
>TRBV19|NA|TRBJ1-6|NA
TGTGCCAGTAGGACAGCGAGCTCCTATAATTCACCCCTCCACTTT
CASRTASSYNSPLHF
>TRBV7-9|NA|TRBJ1-4|NA
TGTGCCAGCAGCCCCGGGGGGTTGGGAACACGCCTTGAAAAACTGTTTTTT
CASSPGGLGTRLEKLFF
>TRBV27|NA|TRBJ1-4|NA
TGTGCCAGCAGTTTTCCCCCCCCGGGGATAGGCGAAAAACTGTTTTTT
CASSFPPPGIGEKLFF
>TRBV2|NA|TRBJ1-5|TRBD1
TGTGCCAGCAGCCCCAGGGGGAGCAATCAGCCCCAGCATTTT
CASSPRGSNQPQHF